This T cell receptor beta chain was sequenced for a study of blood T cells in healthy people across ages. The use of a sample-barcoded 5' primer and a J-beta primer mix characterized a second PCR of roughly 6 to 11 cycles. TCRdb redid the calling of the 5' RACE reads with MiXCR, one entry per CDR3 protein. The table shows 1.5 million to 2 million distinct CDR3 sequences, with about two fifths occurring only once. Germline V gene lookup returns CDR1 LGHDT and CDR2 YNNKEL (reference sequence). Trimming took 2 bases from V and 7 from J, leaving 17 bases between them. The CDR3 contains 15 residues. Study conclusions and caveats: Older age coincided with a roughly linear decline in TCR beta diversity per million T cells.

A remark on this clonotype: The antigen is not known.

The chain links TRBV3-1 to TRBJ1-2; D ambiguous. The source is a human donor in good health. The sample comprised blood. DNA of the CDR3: TGTGCCAGCAGCCAATACTTGGGAGCCGCCCGTGGCTACACCTTC. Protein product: CASSQYLGAARGYTF.